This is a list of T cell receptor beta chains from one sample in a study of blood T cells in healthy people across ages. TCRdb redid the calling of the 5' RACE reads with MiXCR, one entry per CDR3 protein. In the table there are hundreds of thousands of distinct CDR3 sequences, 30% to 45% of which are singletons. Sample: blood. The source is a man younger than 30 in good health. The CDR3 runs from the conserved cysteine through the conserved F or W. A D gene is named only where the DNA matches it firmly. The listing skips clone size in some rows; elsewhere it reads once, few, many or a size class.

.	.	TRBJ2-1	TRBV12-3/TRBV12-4	CASSPFSGVMHNEQFF	TGTGCCAGCTCCCCATTTTCGGGAGTAATGCACAATGAGCAGTTCTTC
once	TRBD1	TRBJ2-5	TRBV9	CASSVGQGTSLQYF	TGTGCCAGCAGCGTAGGACAGGGTACCAGCTTGCAGTACTTC
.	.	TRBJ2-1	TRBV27	CASSRRDQVQETQFF	TGTGCCAGCTCTAGGCGGGACCAGGTACAAGAGACCCAGTTCTTC
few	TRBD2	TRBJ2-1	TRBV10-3	CAISDPGRNEQFF	TGTGCCATCAGTGACCCCGGGAGGAATGAGCAGTTCTTC
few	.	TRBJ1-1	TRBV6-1	CASRKRTPRGGEGTEAFF	TGTGCCAGCCGTAAACGAACGCCCCGGGGTGGGGAAGGGACTGAAGCTTTCTTT
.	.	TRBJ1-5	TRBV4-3	CASSQRLGDQPQHF	TGCGCCAGCAGCCAACGTCTGGGGGATCAGCCCCAGCATTTT
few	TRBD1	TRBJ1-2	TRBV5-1	CASSDTGGQNGYTF	TGCGCCAGCAGCGATACAGGGGGCCAAAATGGCTACACCTTC
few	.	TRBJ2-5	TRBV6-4	CASGDYRNEQYF	TGTGCCAGCGGAGACTATCGGAATGAGCAGTACTTC
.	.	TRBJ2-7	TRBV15	CATSRDFQYEQYF	TGTGCCACCAGCAGAGATTTTCAGTACGAGCAGTACTTC
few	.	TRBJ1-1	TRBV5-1	CASSGVSNTEAFF	TGCGCCAGCAGCGGGGTCTCGAACACTGAAGCTTTCTTT
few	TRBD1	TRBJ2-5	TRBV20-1	CSARAGTGGATQYF	TGCAGTGCTAGAGCCGGGACAGGGGGCGCGACCCAGTACTTC
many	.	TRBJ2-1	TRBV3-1	CASSLPVGSWEKFF	TGTGCCAGCAGCCTTCCTGTAGGTTCCTGGGAGAAGTTCTTC
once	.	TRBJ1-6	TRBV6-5	CASSYSFGGVGNSPLHF	TGTGCCAGCAGTTACTCCTTCGGCGGGGTTGGGAATTCACCCCTCCACTTT
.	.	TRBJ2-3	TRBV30	CAWITSTDTQYF	TGTGCCTGGATTACCAGCACAGATACGCAGTATTTT
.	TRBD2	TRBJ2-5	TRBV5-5	CAGSSNPTSGGETQYF	TGTGCCGGCAGCTCCAATCCGACTAGCGGGGGGGAGACCCAGTACTTC
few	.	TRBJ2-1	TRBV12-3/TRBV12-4	CASSMGVQYNEQFF	TGTGCCAGCAGTATGGGGGTTCAGTACAATGAGCAGTTCTTC
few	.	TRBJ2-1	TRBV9	CASSPRARQGELGEQFF	TGTGCCAGCAGCCCTAGAGCCCGCCAGGGAGAGTTGGGTGAGCAGTTCTTC
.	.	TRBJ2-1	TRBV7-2	CASRPWINNEQFF	TGTGCCAGCAGGCCCTGGATAAACAATGAGCAGTTCTTC
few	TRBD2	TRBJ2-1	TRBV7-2	CASSFVSGGSLNEQFF	TGTGCCAGCAGCTTCGTTTCGGGGGGGTCTCTCAATGAGCAGTTCTTC
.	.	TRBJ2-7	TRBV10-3	CAISGSGVSYEQYF	TGTGCCATCAGTGGGTCCGGAGTCTCCTACGAGCAGTACTTC
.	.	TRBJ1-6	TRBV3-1	CASSRDESSPLHF	TGTGCCAGCAGCCGGGACGAGAGTTCACCCCTCCACTTT
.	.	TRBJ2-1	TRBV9	CASSVGTERPYNEQFF	TGTGCCAGCAGCGTAGGAACCGAAAGACCTTACAATGAGCAGTTCTTC
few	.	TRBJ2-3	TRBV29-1	CSVEMAGTDTQYF	TGCAGCGTTGAAATGGCGGGCACAGATACGCAGTATTTT
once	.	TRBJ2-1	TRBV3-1	CASSTAEIYNEQFF	TGTGCCAGCAGCACGGCGGAAATCTACAATGAGCAGTTCTTC
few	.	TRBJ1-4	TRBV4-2	CASSQDRINEKLFF	TGTGCCAGCAGCCAAGACCGGATTAATGAAAAACTGTTTTTT
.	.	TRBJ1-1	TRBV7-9	CASSPSASADTEAFF	TGTGCCAGCAGCCCATCGGCGTCGGCGGACACTGAAGCTTTCTTT
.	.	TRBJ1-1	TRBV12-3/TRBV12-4	CASSGQPNTEAFF	TGTGCCAGCAGTGGACAGCCAAACACTGAAGCTTTCTTT
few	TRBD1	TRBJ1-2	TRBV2	CASSGDRPSNYGYTF	TGTGCCAGCAGTGGGGACAGGCCCTCTAACTATGGCTACACCTTC
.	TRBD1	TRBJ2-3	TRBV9	CASSVERGGLASDTQYF	TGTGCCAGCAGCGTAGAACGAGGGGGCCTCGCCTCAGATACGCAGTATTTT
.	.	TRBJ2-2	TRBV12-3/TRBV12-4	CASSPSLGGENTGELFF	TGTGCCAGCAGTCCCTCTCTAGGGGGAGAGAACACCGGGGAGCTGTTTTTT
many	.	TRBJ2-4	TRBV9	CASSNNQNVDIQYF	TGTGCCAGCAGCAATAACCAGAACGTGGACATTCAGTACTTC
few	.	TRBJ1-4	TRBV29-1	CSVVQGAEKLFF	TGCAGCGTTGTACAGGGAGCTGAAAAACTGTTTTTT
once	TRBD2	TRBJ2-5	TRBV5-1	CASSLGFSSGGPTYF	TGCGCCAGCAGCTTGGGATTCTCTAGCGGGGGTCCCACGTACTTC
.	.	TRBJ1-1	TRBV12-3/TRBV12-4	CASSLARGETEAFF	TGTGCCAGCAGTTTAGCGCGAGGGGAGACTGAAGCTTTCTTT
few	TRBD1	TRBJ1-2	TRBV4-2	CASSTDRGRGYTF	TGTGCCAGCAGTACCGACAGGGGGCGCGGCTACACCTTC
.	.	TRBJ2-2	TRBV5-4	CASSLEGRRTGELFF	TGTGCCAGCAGCTTGGAGGGCAGGCGCACCGGGGAGCTGTTTTTT
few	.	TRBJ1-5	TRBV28	CASSLVRQPQHF	TGTGCCAGCAGTTTAGTCCGGCAGCCCCAGCATTTT